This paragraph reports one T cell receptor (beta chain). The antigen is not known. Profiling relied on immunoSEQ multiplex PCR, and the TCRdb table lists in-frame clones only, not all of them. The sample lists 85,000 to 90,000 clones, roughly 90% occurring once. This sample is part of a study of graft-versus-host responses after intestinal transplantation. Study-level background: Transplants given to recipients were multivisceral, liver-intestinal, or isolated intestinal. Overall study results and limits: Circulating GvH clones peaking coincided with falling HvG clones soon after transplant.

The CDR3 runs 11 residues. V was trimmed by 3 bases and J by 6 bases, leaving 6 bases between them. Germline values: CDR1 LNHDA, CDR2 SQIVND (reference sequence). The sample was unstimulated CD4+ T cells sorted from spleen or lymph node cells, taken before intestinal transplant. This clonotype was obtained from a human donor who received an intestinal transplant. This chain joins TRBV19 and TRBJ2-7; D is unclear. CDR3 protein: CASSMRSEQYF. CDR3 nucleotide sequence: TGTGCCAGTAGTATGAGATCCGAGCAGTACTTC.